The 25 T cell receptor beta chains listed next were all sequenced from one sample in a study of Graves' ophthalmopathy and Graves' hyperthyroidism. Transcripts of RNA were the source for amplifying TCR beta CDR3 regions. First-round RT-PCR used HTBI primers; second-round multiplex PCR followed. TCRdb analysed the multiplex PCR reads with MiXCR anew, one entry per CDR3 protein. The sample records more than 550,000 distinct CDR3 sequences, about two fifths being singletons. Sequencing was performed on peripheral blood. These receptors were obtained from an adult man with Graves' ophthalmopathy.

The chain couples TRBV29-1 to TRBJ2-6, with TRBD1 identical over 7 bases. There are 13 residues in the CDR3. The V and J ends lost 3 bases and 9 bases, in that order; junction bases with no gene match: 5. CDR1 and CDR2 (germline): SQVTM, ANQGSEA. CDR3 in amino acids: CSVEGTVHNVLTF. DNA for the CDR3: TGCAGCGTTGAGGGGACAGTACACAACGTCCTGACTTTC.

The chain joins TRBV19 to TRBJ2-2; maybe TRBD2 (5 bases). The CDR3 is 13 residues long. V was shortened by 11 bases and J by 6 bases, with 16 bases between the two germline ends. Germline V gives CDR1 LNHDA, CDR2 SQIVND (reference sequence). Here the CDR3 DNA reads TGTGCCTGGAGACCTCTAGCCTCCGGGGAGCTGTTTTTT. Encoded protein: CAWRPLASGELFF.

The chain couples TRBV5-1 to TRBJ1-1, with TRBD1 as a possible D gene (5 bases). Deletions cut 4 bases from V and 0 bases from J, with 16 bases between. Germline-derived CDR1 and CDR2 are SGHRS and YFSETQ. This CDR3 has 16 residues. DNA of the CDR3: TGCGCCAGCAGCGGCGCAGGGACCACGATGAACACTGAAGCTTTCTTT. Amino acids: CASSGAGTTMNTEAFF.

This clonotype was detected many times. The V gene is TRBV10-3, the J gene TRBJ2-5; 7 bases match TRBD2. The CDR3 extends over 13 amino acids. V trimming: 9 bases; J trimming: 4 bases; junction bases outside the gene matches: 8. From germline, CDR1 is ENHRY and CDR2 SYGVKD. Here the CDR3 reads CAMRETPGETQYF. The CDR3 DNA sequence: TGTGCCATGCGGGAGACCCCAGGAGAGACCCAGTACTTC.

This clonotype was detected ten times or more. This rearrangement joins TRBV25-1 to TRBJ2-6; the match to TRBD1 covers 7 bases. Germline V gene sequence: CDR1 MGHDK, CDR2 SYGVNS. V trimming: 3 bases; J trimming: 0 bases; junction bases outside the gene matches: 5. The CDR3 loop spans 17 amino acids. DNA for the CDR3: TGTGCCAGCAGTGACAGAGGGGGCAACTCTGGGGCCAACGTCCTGACTTTC. Its translation is CASSDRGGNSGANVLTF.

This clonotype occurred a few times. The chain links TRBV5-6 to TRBJ1-3; no clear D. Trimming shortened V by 0 bases and J by 3 bases, and 16 bases separated the two germline ends. CDR1 is SGHDT, CDR2 YYEEEE, per germline. CDR3 length: 17 residues. In nucleotides, the CDR3 is TGTGCCAGCAGCTTGGTTGGAGATCCAGACTTTGGAAACACCATATATTTT. It encodes CASSLVGDPDFGNTIYF.

Details on this clonotype: The junction does not match germline at one end; this may be a read error. The gene calls are TRBV19 and TRBJ2-6; perhaps TRBD2 as D (5 bases). Germline V gene data show CDR1 as LNHDA and CDR2 as SQIVND (reference sequence). The CDR3 contains 11 residues. CDR3 coding DNA: TGTGCCAGTACCCCACGGGGAGCTGAAGCTTTC. Translation: CASTPRGAEAF.

This chain joins TRBV30 and TRBJ1-1; no firm D call. The CDR3 spans 13 residues. Germline V gives CDR1 GTSNPN, CDR2 SVGIG (reference sequence). The V and J ends lost 2 bases and 4 bases respectively, with 11 bases between them. The CDR3 DNA is TGTGCCTGGAGTAAGGGTGTGAGCACTGAAGCTTTCTTT. Encoded protein: CAWSKGVSTEAFF.

This sequence joins TRBV7-9 and TRBJ2-5; the D is unclear. V lost 5 bases to trimming and J lost 2 bases, with 12 bases between them. Germline values: CDR1 SEHNR, CDR2 FQNEAQ (reference sequence). The CDR3 runs 14 residues. CDR3 amino acids: CASSPDHFQETQYF. CDR3 sequence (DNA): TGTGCCAGCAGCCCAGACCATTTTCAAGAGACCCAGTACTTC.

The chain is built from TRBV10-3 and TRBJ2-5, with D perhaps assigned TRBD1 or TRBD2 (5 bases each). CDR1 ENHRY and CDR2 SYGVKD come from the germline V gene. CDR3 length: 13 amino acids. Between the trimmed V and J ends, which lost 3 bases and 5 bases, there was a span of 10 bases. CDR3 DNA: TGTGCCATCAGTGAAAACGAGGGGGAGACCCAGTACTTC. Its protein is CAISENEGETQYF.

This clonotype was seen a few times. The rearrangement joins TRBV18 to TRBJ1-1; 7 nucleotides line up with TRBD1. V dropped 3 bases and J dropped 9; count of bases not matched to a gene: 7. The germline gives CDR1 KGHSH, CDR2 LQKENI. The CDR3 totals 13 residues. The CDR3: CASSPPGTDQAFF. CDR3 DNA sequence: TGTGCCAGCTCACCGCCCGGGACAGATCAAGCTTTCTTT.

In regard to this clonotype: A read error may account for a junction end that differs from germline. The gene calls are TRBV5-5 and TRBJ2-7, with D perhaps TRBD2 (6 bases). CDR1 and CDR2 from the germline V gene are SGHKS and YYEKEE (reference sequence). The CDR3 spans 15 residues. CDR3 coding DNA: TGTGCCAGCAGCCCCGGGACTTGGGGCACCTACGAGCAGTGCTTC. Encoded protein: CASSPGTWGTYEQCF. The complete variable domain, with remaining parts taken from reference TRBV5-5 and TRBJ2-7, reads DAGVTQSPTHLIKTRGQQVTLRCSPISGHKSVSWYQQVLGQGPQFIFQYYEKEERGRGNFPDRFSARQFPNYSSELNVNALLLGDSALYLCASSPGTWGTYEQCFGPGTRLTVT.

This clonotype has a handful of counts. The chain carries TRBV7-9 and TRBJ2-7, with 12 bases lining up with TRBD2. The V and J ends lost 5 bases and 2 bases, in that order; junction bases with no gene match: 13. Germline CDR1 is SEHNR and CDR2 is FQNEAQ (reference sequence). The length of the CDR3 is 18 residues. The CDR3 DNA sequence: TGTGCCAGCAGCCAAGATCCTAGCGGGAGGGCGTACCCCTACGAGCAGTACTTC. Translated: CASSQDPSGRAYPYEQYF.

This chain joins TRBV29-1 and TRBJ2-6; 11 nucleotides line up with TRBD1. The CDR3 spans 16 residues. V trimming: 6 bases; J trimming: 2 bases; junction bases outside the gene matches: 6. In germline, CDR1 is SQVTM, CDR2 ANQGSEA. The chain's CDR3 is CSVARTGGTGANVLTF. In DNA, the CDR3 is TGCAGCGTCGCTCGGACAGGGGGCACTGGGGCCAACGTCCTGACTTTC. The variable domain in full, with the rest retrieved from reference TRBV29-1 and TRBJ2-6, is SAVISQKPSRDICQRGTSLTIQCQVDSQVTMMFWYRQQPGQSLTLIATANQGSEATYESGFVIDKFPISRPNLTFSTLTVSNMSPEDSSIYLCSVARTGGTGANVLTFGAGSRLTVL.

This clonotype came up many times. The gene calls are TRBV2 and TRBJ1-5, with D maybe TRBD1 (5 bases). This CDR3 has 12 residues. The germline V gene has CDR1 SNHLY and CDR2 FYNNEI. V was clipped by 6 bases and J by 5 bases, with 8 bases between them. CDR3 in amino acids: CASSAQDQPQHF. The DNA for the CDR3 is TGTGCCAGCAGCGCACAGGATCAGCCCCAGCATTTT.

This clonotype was seen only a few times. CDR3 in DNA: TGTGCCAGCAGCCAAGGAGGGACAGGGATTAATGAAAAACTGTTTTTT. This translates into CASSQGGTGINEKLFF. This chain uses TRBV14 with TRBJ1-4; 9 positions match TRBD1. The CDR3 has 16 amino acids. Germline V CDR1 and CDR2: SGHDN, FVKESK. V was clipped by 1 base and J by 4 bases; unmatched bases: 4.

The rearrangement joins TRBV25-1 to TRBJ1-6; TRBD1 matches at 10 bases. Looked up from germline, CDR1 is MGHDK and CDR2 is SYGVNS. The CDR3 consists of 15 residues. The junction had 10 bases not matched to a gene; V was cut back by 9 bases and J by 8 bases. CDR3 in DNA: TGTGCCAGGGGGGACAGGGGTTTGAGGGATTCACCCCTCCACTTT. Translation gives CARGDRGLRDSPLHF.

This clonotype was observed many times. V and J are TRBV7-9 and TRBJ2-7; D is undetermined. V shed 5 bases and J shed 1 base, with 6 bases lying between them. The CDR3 contains 12 residues. CDR1 is SEHNR and CDR2 is FQNEAQ in the germline V gene (reference sequence). In DNA form, the CDR3 reads TGTGCCAGCAGCCATGGGTCCTACGAGCAGTACTTC. It translates to CASSHGSYEQYF.

Only a few counts were recorded for this clonotype. This clone may be a read error of a much larger clone one base away. This chain joins TRBV19 and TRBJ2-7; 11 nucleotides agree with TRBD1. The CDR3 is made up of 13 amino acids. CDR1 is LNHDA, CDR2 SQIVND, per germline (reference sequence). CDR3 residues: CASSRTGGYEQCF. CDR3 coding DNA: TGTGCCAGTAGTCGGACAGGGGGCTACGAGCAGTGCTTC.

This clonotype was seen only a few times. V is TRBV27 and J is TRBJ1-2, with D possibly matching TRBD1 (6 bases). In germline, CDR1 is MNHEY, CDR2 SMNVEV (reference sequence). This CDR3 comprises 15 residues. V shed 1 base and J shed 8 bases, with 17 bases lying between them. CDR3 residues: CASSLWGADGRGYTF. CDR3 bases: TGTGCCAGCAGTTTATGGGGGGCGGACGGTAGGGGCTACACCTTC.

Worth noting for this clonotype: A read error may produce the germline difference seen at one junction end. The chain employs TRBV10-3 and TRBJ2-5; 8 bases are a match to TRBD1. CDR3 length: 17 residues. The V gene's germline CDR1 is ENHRY and CDR2 SYGVKD. The CDR3 sequence: CASSYLGARGRQETQYF. In DNA, the CDR3 is TGTGCCAGCAGTTATCTCGGTGCCAGGGGGCGTCAGGAGACCCAGTACTTC.

This clonotype was detected ten times or more. The chain employs TRBV7-6 and TRBJ1-3; no clear D. Germline CDR1 SGHVS, CDR2 FNYEAQ. V was shortened by 5 bases and J by 4 bases, with 15 bases between the two germline ends. This CDR3 has 15 residues. The CDR3 reads CASSHTRGPGNTIYF. CDR3 sequence (DNA): TGTGCCAGCAGCCATACACGCGGGCCCGGAAACACCATATATTTT.

V usage is TRBV2 and J usage is TRBJ1-1; 9 bases agree with TRBD1. The ends lost 7 bases at V and 11 bases at J; junction bases unmatched: 17. The CDR3 is 15 amino acids. Germline V gene lookup returns CDR1 SNHLY and CDR2 FYNNEI. The CDR3 DNA reads as TGTGCCAGCAACCGGGACAGGGAGGACGGCTCGCAGGCTTTCTTT. Its protein product is CASNRDREDGSQAFF.

This clonotype came up many times. The CDR3 nucleotides are TGTGCCAGCAGTCCCGAAAGGACTGAAGCTTTCTTT. Its protein is CASSPERTEAFF. The V gene is TRBV12-3 or TRBV12-4, the J gene TRBJ1-1; D gene uncertain. V dropped 5 bases and J dropped 5 bases, with 9 bases sitting between them. This CDR3 is built from 12 residues.

This clonotype was seen just once. The chain combines TRBV7-2 with TRBJ1-5; D call uncertain. Germline V lookup: CDR1 SGHTA, CDR2 FQGNSA. This CDR3 is 13 amino acids long. V lost 0 bases and J 11 bases, leaving 11 bases between the germline ends. The DNA of the CDR3 is TGTGCCAGCAGCTTAGCAGGCCGGGTGACCCAGCATTTT. Residues: CASSLAGRVTQHF.